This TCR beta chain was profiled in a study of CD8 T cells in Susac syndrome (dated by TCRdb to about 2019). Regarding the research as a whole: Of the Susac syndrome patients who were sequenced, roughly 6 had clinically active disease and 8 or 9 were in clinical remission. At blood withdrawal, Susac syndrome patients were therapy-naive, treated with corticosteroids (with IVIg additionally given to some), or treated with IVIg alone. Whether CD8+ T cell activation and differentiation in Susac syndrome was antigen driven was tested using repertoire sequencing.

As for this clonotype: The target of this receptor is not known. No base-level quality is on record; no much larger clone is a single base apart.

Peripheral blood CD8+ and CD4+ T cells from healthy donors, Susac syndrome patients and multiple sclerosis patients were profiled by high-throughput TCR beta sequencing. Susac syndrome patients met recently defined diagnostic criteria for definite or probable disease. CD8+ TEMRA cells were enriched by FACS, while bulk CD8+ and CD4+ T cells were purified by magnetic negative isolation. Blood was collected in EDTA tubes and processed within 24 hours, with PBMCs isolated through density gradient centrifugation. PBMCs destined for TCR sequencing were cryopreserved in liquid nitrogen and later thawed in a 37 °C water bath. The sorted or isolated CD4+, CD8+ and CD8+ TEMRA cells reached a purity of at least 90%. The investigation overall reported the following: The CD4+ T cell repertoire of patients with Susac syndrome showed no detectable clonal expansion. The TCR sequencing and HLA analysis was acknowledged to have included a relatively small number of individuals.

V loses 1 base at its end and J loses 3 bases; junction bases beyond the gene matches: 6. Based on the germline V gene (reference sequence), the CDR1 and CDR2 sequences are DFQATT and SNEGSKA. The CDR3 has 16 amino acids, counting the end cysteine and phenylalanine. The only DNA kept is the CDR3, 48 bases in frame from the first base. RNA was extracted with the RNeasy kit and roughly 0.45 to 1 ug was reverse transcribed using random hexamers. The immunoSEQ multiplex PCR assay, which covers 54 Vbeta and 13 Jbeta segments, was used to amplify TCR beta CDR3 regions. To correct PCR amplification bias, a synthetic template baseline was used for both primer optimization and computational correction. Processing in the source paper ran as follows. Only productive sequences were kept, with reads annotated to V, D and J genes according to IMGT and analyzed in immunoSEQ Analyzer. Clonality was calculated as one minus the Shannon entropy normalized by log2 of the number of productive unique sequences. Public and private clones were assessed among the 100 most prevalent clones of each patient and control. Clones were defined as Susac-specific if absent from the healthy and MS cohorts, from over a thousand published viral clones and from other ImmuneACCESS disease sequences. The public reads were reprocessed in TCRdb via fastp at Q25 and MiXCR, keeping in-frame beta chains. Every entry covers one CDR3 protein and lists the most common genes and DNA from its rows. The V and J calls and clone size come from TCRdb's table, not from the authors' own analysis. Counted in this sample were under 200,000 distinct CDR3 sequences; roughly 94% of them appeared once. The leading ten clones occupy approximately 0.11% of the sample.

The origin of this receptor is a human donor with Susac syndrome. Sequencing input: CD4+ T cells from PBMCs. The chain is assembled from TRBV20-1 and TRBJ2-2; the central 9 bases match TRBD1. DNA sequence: TGCAGTGCTAGAGCAAGGAGGACAGGGGACACCGGGGAGCTGTTTTTT. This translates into CSARARRTGDTGELFF.